In this sample, the clone carrying this T cell receptor (beta chain) turned up a few times. Its antigen is still unknown. The data were obtained in a study of cytomegalovirus exposure and HLA in healthy donors. Study-level background: Genotyping of roughly 400 donors showed that around 86% belonged to the Caucasian-associated ancestry cluster.

Study-wide results and limits: Productive status was seen about 87% or about 30% of the time for most TCR beta V segments in an earlier analysis.

The PCR used 60 Vbeta and 13 Jbeta primers. The assay was immunoSEQ multiplex PCR, and TCRdb's table has in-frame clones only and misses some. The data show 140,000 to 150,000 clones, around three quarters seen once. Looked up from germline, CDR1 is MNHGY and CDR2 is SVAAGI. The CDR3 is made up of 19 amino acids. The V gene lost 0 bases and the J gene lost 0 bases, with 21 bases spanning the gap. The receptor was isolated from a woman aged 40 to 50 in good health and CMV-seronegative. Source material: PBMCs. The chain employs TRBV6-9 and TRBJ2-7, with a possible D match to TRBD2 (6 bases). Here the CDR3 DNA reads TGTGCCAGCAGTTATTCGGGCGCCCGGGAGCCACGGCTCTCCTACGAGCAGTACTTC. The encoded protein is CASSYSGAREPRLSYEQYF.